Following are 14 T cell receptor beta chains from one sample sequenced in a study of beta chain features in type 1 diabetes. Regarding the study as a whole: Researchers report that Type 1 diabetes patients had moderately but significantly shorter TCRB CDR3s across all four CD4+ subsets.

The isolated RNA, all of it, was reverse transcribed, so expressed TCRB transcripts were what got sequenced. The table came from immunoSEQ multiplex PCR; TCRdb's copy has only in-frame clones and leaves some out. This sample has hundreds of thousands of clones; approximately 12% occur once, and the top ten carry 0.0085% to 0.012%. These TCRs' antigens remain unknown. Sequenced sample: naive CD4+ T cells from blood. Source of these receptors: a young woman with type 1 diabetes.

This clone was observed a handful of times. The chain joins TRBV30 to TRBJ1-4; D remains unclear. The CDR3 has 13 amino acids. Germline-derived CDR1 and CDR2 are GTSNPN and SVGIG (reference sequence). The germline V and J ends were trimmed by 6 bases and 7 bases, with 15 bases remaining between them. The DNA of the CDR3 is TGTGCCTGTCTAACGTCAACGGGTGAAAAACTGTTTTTT. It translates to CACLTSTGEKLFF.

This clone has more than one count but fewer than ten. The chain uses TRBV6-5 and TRBJ1-1; D perhaps matches TRBD1 (5 bases). The CDR3 contains 15 residues. Trimming took off 0 bases at V and 3 bases at J, with 11 bases between the two ends. Germline V CDR1 and CDR2: MNHEY, SVGAGI. The DNA for the CDR3 is TGTGCCAGCAGTTACTCAGGGGCACAAGACACTGAAGCTTTCTTT. Protein: CASSYSGAQDTEAFF.

This chain joins TRBV28 and TRBJ2-1, with 11 bases lining up with TRBD2. From germline, CDR1 is MDHEN and CDR2 SYDVKM. The CDR3 has 16 residues. Unmatched junction bases numbered 9, after V lost 6 bases and J lost 5 bases. The CDR3 here is CASSLPPGLADNEQFF. The DNA of the CDR3 is TGTGCCAGCAGCCTACCGCCGGGACTAGCGGACAATGAGCAGTTCTTC.

The chain carries TRBV14 and TRBJ2-5, with D perhaps TRBD1 (5 bases). Germline V lookup: CDR1 SGHDN, CDR2 FVKESK. V was pared by 1 base and J by 2 bases, with 14 bases between. The CDR3 length is 16 residues. This CDR3 is CASSQGWQGLQETQYF. The CDR3 coding sequence is TGTGCCAGCAGCCAAGGTTGGCAGGGTCTACAAGAGACCCAGTACTTC.

V usage is TRBV12-5 and J usage is TRBJ2-1; 9 bases are shared with TRBD2. The CDR3 runs to 15 residues. CDR1 and CDR2 from the germline V gene are LGHNT and FRNRAP. After removal of 1 base from V and 8 bases from J, the junction contained 6 bases not matched to a gene. The CDR3 loop reads CASGLGLAAGDEQFF. The DNA of the CDR3 is TGTGCTAGTGGTTTGGGACTAGCGGCAGGCGATGAGCAGTTCTTC.

This chain joins TRBV27 and TRBJ2-7, with 7 positions matching TRBD1. Germline trimming cut 5 bases from V and 3 bases from J; bases unmatched to any gene: 13. The CDR3 has 16 amino acids. Germline loops: CDR1 MNHEY, CDR2 SMNVEV (reference sequence). The CDR3 here is CASSTPLRDRGYEQYF. In DNA, the CDR3 is TGTGCCAGCAGTACTCCGCTCCGGGACAGAGGCTACGAGCAGTACTTC.

There are a few counts of this clone. The chain carries TRBV28 and TRBJ2-7, with no clear D. The CDR3 is 11 residues long. Germline values: CDR1 MDHEN, CDR2 SYDVKM. CDR3: CASVGEVEQYF. The CDR3 region has the DNA TGTGCATCCGTGGGTGAGGTAGAGCAGTACTTC. Full variable domain (remainder filled in from reference TRBV28 and TRBJ2-7): DVKVTQSSRYLVKRTGEKVFLECVQDMDHENMFWYRQDPGLGLRLIYFSYDVKMKEKGDIPEGYSVSREKKERFSLILESASTNQTSMYLCASVGEVEQYFGPGTRLTVT.

This clone appeared once. J is TRBJ2-7 and V is TRBV30, with 12 positions matching TRBD2. Germline V lookup: CDR1 GTSNPN, CDR2 SVGIG (reference sequence). V lost 5 bases to trimming and J lost 4 bases; unmatched junction nucleotides: 15. The CDR3 runs to 17 residues. CDR3 nucleotide sequence: TGTGCCTGGGCCCCAAGAATATCTAGCGGGAGGGGGTACGAGCAGTACTTC. It specifies CAWAPRISSGRGYEQYF. The variable domain in full, completed from reference TRBV30 and TRBJ2-7, reads SQTIHQWPATLVQPVGSPLSLECTVEGTSNPNLYWYRQAAGRGLQLLFYSVGIGQISSEVPQNLSASRPQDRQFILSSKKLLLSDSGFYLCAWAPRISSGRGYEQYFGPGTRLTVT.

This sequence joins TRBV23-1 and TRBJ2-3; D gene ambiguous. TRBV23-1 qualifies as an ORF whose function is uncertain. The CDR3 length is 11 residues. Trimming pared 4 bases from V and 5 bases from J, leaving 4 bases between. This chain's CDR3 is CASSLRDTQYF. CDR3 nucleotides: TGCGCCAGCAGTCTCCGAGATACGCAGTATTTT.

In this sample, this clone turned up a few times. V and J are TRBV21-1 and TRBJ1-2; the table's D gene call, TRBD1, was not cross checked with the DNA. TRBV21-1 is reported as a pseudogene. The CDR3 extends over 14 amino acids. The CDR3 nucleotides are TGTGCCAGCAGACCGACAGGGCTTGACTATGGCTACACCTTC. Translation gives CASRPTGLDYGYTF.

The chain links TRBV27 to TRBJ2-1, with D perhaps matching TRBD2 (5 bases). The length of the CDR3 is 13 residues. The germline V gene encodes CDR1 MNHEY and CDR2 SMNVEV (reference sequence). V was pared by 3 bases and J by 3 bases, with 6 bases between. The CDR3 DNA is TGTGCCAGCAGTTTGAGGGTCTACAATGAGCAGTTCTTC. Protein sequence: CASSLRVYNEQFF.

The chain uses TRBV4-3 and TRBJ2-1; no clear D gene. Germline lookup yields CDR1 LGHNA and CDR2 YSLEER. V lost 0 bases and J 9 bases, leaving 12 bases between the germline ends. This CDR3 is 14 amino acids long. For the CDR3, the DNA is TGCGCCAGCAGCCAAGATCGGTTTCTGAGTGAGCAGTTCTTC. Protein product: CASSQDRFLSEQFF.

This clone was picked up a small number of times. The rearrangement links TRBV2 to TRBJ2-5; D is perhaps TRBD2 (5 bases). The CDR3 has 13 residues. Trimming took off 6 bases at V and 3 bases at J, with 11 bases between the two ends. Germline V gene lookup returns CDR1 SNHLY and CDR2 FYNNEI. CDR3 nucleotide sequence: TGTGCCAGCAGGCGAACGAGGGAAGAGACCCAGTACTTC. It encodes CASRRTREETQYF. The full variable domain, rest sourced from reference TRBV2 and TRBJ2-5, is EPEVTQTPSHQVTQMGQEVILRCVPISNHLYFYWYRQILGQKVEFLVSFYNNEISEKSEIFDDQFSVERPDGSNFTLKIRSTKLEDSAMYFCASRRTREETQYFGPGTRLLVL.

This chain connects TRBV30 to TRBJ1-1; TRBD1 matches at 8 bases. This CDR3 comprises 15 residues. The ends lost 2 bases at V and 6 bases at J; junction bases unmatched: 11. Germline CDR1 is GTSNPN and CDR2 is SVGIG (reference sequence). CDR3 in amino acids: CAWSRTGRRWAEAFF. In DNA, the CDR3 is TGTGCCTGGAGTCGGACAGGGCGAAGGTGGGCTGAAGCTTTCTTT.